Listed here is a single T cell receptor beta chain. Its target antigen remains unknown. Per-base qualities were not stored, and no clone one base away is much larger. The protocol used for the library was the immunoSEQ multiplex PCR assay. As for the authors' bioinformatics: Preprocessing removed nonproductive sequences and CDR3s not starting with C, not ending with F or W, or shorter than 7 amino acids. The MANAFEST web app was used to call antigen-specific clonotypes on the basis of expansion compared with the reference and with other culture wells. A clone counted as positive if significantly expanded in 2 of 3 replicate wells versus the reference culture at FDR below 0.05. To be called positive, a clone also had to show significant expansion compared with every other tandem well and an odds ratio greater than 5. Pairwise Levenshtein distance, computed with the stringdist R package after three terminal residues were trimmed from each end, was used as the measure of CDR3 homology. TCRdb provides this immuneACCESS table in a form limited to in-frame rearrangements. Some clones are lacking; in checked studies, under half of them reflect an unresolved V gene, and why the rest are absent is not known. V and J calls and clone size follow that table, whereas D and trimming were derived from the DNA. Recorded for this sample are roughly 11,000 clones; 70% to 85% of them occurred a single time. The ten largest make up less than 30% of the sample.

CD4+ T cells from unexposed donors were collected before the COVID-19 pandemic (2011-2018). After about 10 days of culture, CD4+ T cells were isolated with the EasySep CD4+ T cell isolation kit. Unexposed donor CD4+ T cells were tested for reactivity to SARS-CoV-2 S and N and four common cold coronavirus spike pools, as cell number allowed. Each well received a few million PBMCs, cultured in IMDM supplemented with about 4.5% human AB serum and roughly 9.5 IU/ml IL-2. Half of the culture medium was replaced with fresh IL-2-containing medium on days 3 and 7. Triplicate replicate wells were generally used for each peptide culture condition. Leukapheresis product for the unexposed donors was bought commercially. PBMCs were isolated from leukapheresis product or whole blood by Ficoll-Paque PLUS gradient centrifugation. PBMCs were either cryopreserved at -140°C or used fresh in the expansion assay. The QIAamp Micro DNA Kit was used to extract genomic DNA from the CD4+ T cells.

Trimming costs V 3 bases and J 4 bases, and their ends lie 15 bases apart. From the cysteine through the phenylalanine, the CDR3 covers 15 amino acids. The kept DNA is CDR3 alone, 45 bases in frame from the first base. The germline V gene (reference sequence) specifies SEHNR as CDR1 and FQNEAQ as CDR2. This sample stems from a study of CD4 T cells in relation to SARS-CoV-2 and coronaviruses (dated by TCRdb to the early 2020s). In the study overall: In the ViraFEST assay, PBMCs were cultured with antigen for about eleven days, after which TCR beta CDR3s were sequenced to identify clonal expansions specific to the antigen. The study assessed, at the TCR clonotype level, memory CD4+ T cell crossreactivity between SARS-CoV-2 and common cold coronavirus spike proteins. HLA restriction was mapped for shared crossreactive spike epitopes using patient-derived lymphoblastoid cell lines. The negative reference condition was either a culture with an HIV-1 Nef peptide pool or a culture with no peptide. Expansion assays from other donors in the study were sequenced with a different, Illumina-based TCR-beta assay. Samples from a few pre-COVID donors and the naive versus memory experiments were sequenced with the Adaptive Biotechnologies TCR-sequencing kit; other data were Illumina-based. The study at large found these results: Small numbers of patients and of tested TCRs were a limitation of the study. Crossreactivity analysis was centred on spike protein, so crossreactivity against other viral proteins was not assessed. Approximately 69% of donors had memory CD4+ clonotypes that crossrecognized SARS-CoV-2 and at least one common cold coronavirus spike. Compared with monoreactive clones, crossreactive clones had significantly weaker SARS-CoV-2-driven expansion, a result consistent with antigenic imprinting. Because no donor provided both pre-pandemic and post-infection samples, tracing the source of pre-existing responses was limited.

The rearranged segments are TRBV7-9 and TRBJ1-2, with the D segment identity uncertain. The sequenced sample consisted of CD4+ T cells from PBMCs, cultured in vitro. This clonotype was sampled from a human donor in good health. The CDR3 amino acid sequence is: CASSFQLSYSYGYTF. The DNA is as follows: TGTGCCAGCAGCTTTCAGCTCTCCTATTCCTATGGCTACACCTTC.